The TCR beta chain described here comes from a study of human T cells and chemical hapten exposure. This CDR3 spans 13 amino acids. CDR1 is LGHDT and CDR2 is YNNKEL in the germline V gene (reference sequence). The V and J ends lost 0 bases and 12 bases respectively, with 15 bases between them. Sample time point: healthy volunteer bleed at 2 weeks. Someone pulled total RNA out of unfractionated whole blood. Study findings and constraints: TCRs above 1 in 1000 frequency did not change with DPC sensitization.

For the library, individual cDNA molecules each received unique molecular identifiers. Methods used by the authors: Counts of TCRs in each sample centred on a median of about 96,000 and extended from around 25,000 to 690,000. TCRdb re-derived calls from the RACE reads in MiXCR, one entry per CDR3 protein. Here the V and J calls rest on TCRdb's processing, not on the authors' analysis. The sample lists about 47,000 distinct CDR3 sequences; 4.4% were seen once. This clonotype was detected ten times or more. No antigen is known for it. The sample comprised whole blood. The clonotype comes from a human donor in good health. Some clones in this sample may be carry-over from other donors' samples. The chain uses TRBV3-1 and TRBJ2-7; D not certain. CDR3 sequence (DNA): TGTGCCAGCAGCCAAGATATCTTACGGCACGTGTACTTC. This sequence encodes CASSQDILRHVYF.